The clone carrying this T cell receptor beta chain was detected many times. The CDR3 totals 12 residues. The V and J ends lost 5 bases and 5 bases respectively, with 9 bases between them. Researchers attached unique molecular identifiers to individual cDNA molecules. TCRdb re-derived calls from the 5' RACE reads in MiXCR, one entry per CDR3 protein. The repertoire holds 25,000 to 30,000 distinct CDR3 sequences, with 5.5% to 6.5% as singletons. This record belongs to a study of early T cells in non-severe SARS-CoV-2 infection. Study-wide background: Unsorted whole-blood RNA was sequenced in bulk, leaving chains unpaired.

The sequenced sample consisted of whole blood. V gene TRBV12-3 or TRBV12-4 combines with J gene TRBJ2-5; D uncertain. The TCR comes from an adult who was a healthcare worker with PCR-confirmed SARS-CoV-2 infection or an uninfected control (not recorded which). The CDR3 nucleotides read TGTGCCAGCAGTCGTGACGAGGAGACCCAGTACTTC. Residues: CASSRDEETQYF.